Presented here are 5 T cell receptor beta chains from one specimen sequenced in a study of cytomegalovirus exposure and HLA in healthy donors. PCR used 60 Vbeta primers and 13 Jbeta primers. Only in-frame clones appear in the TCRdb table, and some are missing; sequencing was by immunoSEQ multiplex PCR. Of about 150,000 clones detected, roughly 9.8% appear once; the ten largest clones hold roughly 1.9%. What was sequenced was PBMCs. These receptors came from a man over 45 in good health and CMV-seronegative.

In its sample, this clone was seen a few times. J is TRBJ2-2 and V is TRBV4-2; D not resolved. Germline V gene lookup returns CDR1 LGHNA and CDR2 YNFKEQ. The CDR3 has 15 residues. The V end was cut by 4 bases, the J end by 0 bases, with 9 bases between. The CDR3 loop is CASSLSNANTGELFF. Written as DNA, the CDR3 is TGTGCCAGCAGCCTTTCTAACGCGAACACCGGGGAGCTGTTTTTT.

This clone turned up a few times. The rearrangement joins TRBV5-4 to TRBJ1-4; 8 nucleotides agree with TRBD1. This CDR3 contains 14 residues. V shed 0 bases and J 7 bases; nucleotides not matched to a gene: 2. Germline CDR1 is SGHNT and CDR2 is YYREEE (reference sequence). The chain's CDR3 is CASSLAGGVEKLFF. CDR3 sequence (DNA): TGTGCCAGCAGCTTGGCAGGGGGCGTTGAAAAACTGTTTTTT.

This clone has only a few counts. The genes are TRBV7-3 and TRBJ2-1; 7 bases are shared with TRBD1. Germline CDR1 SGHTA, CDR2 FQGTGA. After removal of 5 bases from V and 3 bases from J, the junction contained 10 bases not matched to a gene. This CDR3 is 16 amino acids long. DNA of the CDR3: TGTGCCAGCAGCCCCCCAGGGGGAACCCTCTACAATGAGCAGTTCTTC. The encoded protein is CASSPPGGTLYNEQFF. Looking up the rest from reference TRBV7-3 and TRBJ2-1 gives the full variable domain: GAGVSQTPSNKVTEKGKYVELRCDPISGHTALYWYRQSLGQGPEFLIYFQGTGAADDSGLPNDRFFAVRPEGSVSTLKIQRTERGDSAVYLCASSPPGGTLYNEQFFGPGTRLTVL.

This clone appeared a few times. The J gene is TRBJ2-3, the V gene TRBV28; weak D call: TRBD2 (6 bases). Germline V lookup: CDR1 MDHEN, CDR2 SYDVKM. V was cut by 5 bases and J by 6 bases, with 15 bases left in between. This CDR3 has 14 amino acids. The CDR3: CASSAGIWDDTQYF. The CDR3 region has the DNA TGTGCCAGCAGTGCGGGGATCTGGGACGATACGCAGTATTTT.

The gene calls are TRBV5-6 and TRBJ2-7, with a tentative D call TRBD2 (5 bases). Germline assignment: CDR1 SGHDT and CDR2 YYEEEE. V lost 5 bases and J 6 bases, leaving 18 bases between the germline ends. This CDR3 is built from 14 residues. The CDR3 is CASRPRRYGSEQYF. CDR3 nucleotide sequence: TGTGCCAGCAGGCCGCGGAGGTACGGTTCCGAGCAGTACTTC.